This TCR beta chain stems from a study of blood T cell repertoires in COVID-19. Study in general: The cDNA or gDNA used as material had been derived from T cells, B-cell-depleted T cells, or PBMCs.

Original analysis: Estimation of nucleated cell counts was performed using reference gene primer amplification. Some clones are missing from TCRdb's copy, which holds only in-frame ones; the method was immunoSEQ multiplex PCR. V, J and clone size derive from that table, while D and trimming were established from the DNA sequence. The data contain about 300,000 clones, about 85% of them singletons. The CDR3 covers 17 residues. V lost 5 bases to trimming and J lost 5 bases, with 22 bases between them. Per the germline V gene, CDR1 is SEHNR and CDR2 is FQNEAQ (reference sequence). Specimen: peripheral blood. This rearrangement joins TRBV7-9 to TRBJ2-1; perhaps TRBD1 as D (5 bases). This TCR was sampled from a human donor in a cohort sampled during active COVID-19. CDR3 coding DNA: TGTGCCAGCAGCCTTTGGACATTAAGGTTTCCGAACAATGAGCAGTTCTTC. Its translation is CASSLWTLRFPNNEQFF.